This T cell receptor beta chain was retrieved from a study of blood T cells in healthy people across ages. This clonotype was recorded once. Antigen specificity is unknown. A sample-barcoded 5' primer and a J-beta primer mix were used in a second PCR of roughly 7 to 11 cycles. The authors tagged each cDNA molecule using a template-switch adaptor with 12 random nucleotides. TCRdb re-derived calls from the 5' RACE reads in MiXCR, one entry per CDR3 protein. The data contain around 500,000 distinct CDR3 sequences, 40% to 50% of them singletons. General observations from the study: In long-lived donors, naive CD4+ cell counts and diversity exceeded those of aged donors. Changes seen in expanded clonotypes were possibly confounded by donor CMV status left unknown.

Sequencing was done on a sample of blood. The sequence was obtained from a man aged 80 or over in good health.

This CDR3 reads CATSDSIDGNPSGNQPQHF. The CDR3 DNA follows: TGTGCCACCAGTGATTCAATCGACGGGAACCCTAGCGGCAATCAGCCCCAGCATTTT. The gene calls are TRBV24-1 and TRBJ1-5; D unclear. Germline V gene sequence: CDR1 KGHDR, CDR2 SFDVKD. V was clipped by 2 bases and J by 2 bases, with 21 bases between them. This CDR3 has 19 residues.